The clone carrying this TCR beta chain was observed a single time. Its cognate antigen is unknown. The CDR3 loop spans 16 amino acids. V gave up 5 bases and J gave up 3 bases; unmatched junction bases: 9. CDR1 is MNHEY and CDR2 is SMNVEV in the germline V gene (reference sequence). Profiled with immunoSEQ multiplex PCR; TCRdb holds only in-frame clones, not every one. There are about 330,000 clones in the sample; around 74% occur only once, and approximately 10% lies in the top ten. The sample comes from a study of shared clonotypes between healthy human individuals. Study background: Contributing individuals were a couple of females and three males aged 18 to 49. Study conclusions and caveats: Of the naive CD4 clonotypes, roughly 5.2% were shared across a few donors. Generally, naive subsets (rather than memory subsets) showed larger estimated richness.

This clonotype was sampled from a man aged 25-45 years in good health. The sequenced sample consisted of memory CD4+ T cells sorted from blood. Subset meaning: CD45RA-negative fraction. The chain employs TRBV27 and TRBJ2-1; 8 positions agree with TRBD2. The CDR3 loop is CASSPEGLAGYNEQFF. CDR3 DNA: TGTGCCAGCAGTCCTGAAGGGCTAGCGGGCTACAATGAGCAGTTCTTC.